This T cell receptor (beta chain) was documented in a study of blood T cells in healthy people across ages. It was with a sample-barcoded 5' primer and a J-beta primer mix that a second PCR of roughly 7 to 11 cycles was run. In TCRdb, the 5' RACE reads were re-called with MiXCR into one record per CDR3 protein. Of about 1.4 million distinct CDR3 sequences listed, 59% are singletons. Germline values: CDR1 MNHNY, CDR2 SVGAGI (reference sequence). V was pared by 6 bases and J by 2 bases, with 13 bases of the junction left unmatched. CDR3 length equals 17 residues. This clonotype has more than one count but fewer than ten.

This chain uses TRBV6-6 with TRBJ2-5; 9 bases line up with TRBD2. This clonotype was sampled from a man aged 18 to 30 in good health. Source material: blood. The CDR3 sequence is CASSKDGPSGVQETQYF. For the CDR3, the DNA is TGTGCCAGCAGCAAAGACGGGCCTAGCGGGGTGCAAGAGACCCAGTACTTC.